This TCR beta chain was observed in a study of beta chain features in type 1 diabetes. Notes on this clone: Its antigen is unidentified.

Broader study findings: Compared with healthy donors, patients appeared to share more similar naive, central memory and regulatory TCRB repertoires.

CDR3 length: 19 amino acids. Germline-derived CDR1 and CDR2 are SGHTA and FQGNSA. With 5 bases clipped from V and 4 bases from J, the junction kept 18 bases outside the gene matches. Every bit of the isolated RNA underwent reverse transcription, so sequencing read expressed TCRB transcripts. Sequencing used immunoSEQ multiplex PCR; TCRdb keeps in-frame clones, though not all of them. The sample has just over 450,000 clones; roughly 30% are singletons. The sequenced sample was naive CD4+ T cells from blood. The chain couples TRBV7-2 to TRBJ2-4; 9 bases are a match to TRBD2. This clonotype was obtained from a young man in good health. CDR3 DNA sequence: TGTGCCAGCAGCCGCGTCCCCCCCTGGGCTAGCGGGACGAAAAACATTCAGTACTTC. Its translation is CASSRVPPWASGTKNIQYF.